This T cell receptor beta chain is drawn from a study of vaccination and CD4 T cells after COVID-19. CD4+ T cells that had been cultured provided DNA sequenced with the Oncomine TCR Beta short-read assay. One entry per CDR3 protein, called by TCRdb with MiXCR from the PCR reads. The sample has more than 13,000 distinct CDR3 sequences, 20% to 25% seen once; the top ten hold around 17%. V shed 2 bases and J shed 2 bases, with 16 bases lying between them. This CDR3 region has 17 residues. Looked up from germline, CDR1 is MNHEY and CDR2 is SVGAGI. As to this clonotype: Its antigen is as yet unknown.

As to treatment: approximately 11-day PBMC culture with coronavirus spike peptide pools or control peptides (ViraFEST assay). The source was CD4+ T cells from blood, cultured in vitro, collected after SARS-CoV-2 vaccination. This sequence joins TRBV6-5 and TRBJ1-5; D ambiguous. The source of this sequence is a human donor who had recovered from COVID-19. The CDR3 bases are TGTGCCAGCAGTTACGCCGGAACGGGTCTAGGCAATCAGCCCCAGCATTTT. It specifies CASSYAGTGLGNQPQHF.